What follows is one T cell receptor beta chain and its context. The target antigen is unknown. The assay was immunoSEQ multiplex PCR, and TCRdb's table has in-frame clones only and misses some. The sample records 85,000 to 130,000 clones, about 91% being singletons. The entry originates in a study of PD-L1 blockade in urothelial cancer. As for the study in general: Patients began atezolizumab, 1,200 mg intravenously every 3 weeks, at some point between 2012 and 2014. The median number of T cells present in blood samples was approximately 130,000. Broader study findings: A pretreatment blood TCR clonality that fell below the median predicted better progression-free and overall survival.

In germline, CDR1 is LGHNA, CDR2 YNFKEQ. The CDR3 is 14 amino acids. Trimming took 4 bases from V and 5 from J, leaving 14 bases between them. The receptor was isolated from a woman aged 80 or over with urothelial cancer. The rearrangement uses TRBV4-2 and TRBJ2-5; D unclear. This specimen consisted of PBMCs, obtained around atezolizumab (anti-PD-L1) treatment. The CDR3 loop reads CASSRVVDIETQYF. The CDR3 DNA sequence: TGTGCCAGCAGCCGCGTCGTTGATATTGAGACCCAGTACTTC.